This T cell receptor (beta chain) was retrieved from a study of post-analysis software for immune sequencing data. Study details: The disease courses covered relapsing-remitting, secondary progressive and progressive-relapsing multiple sclerosis. Study-wide results and caveats: The study found significantly lower normalized Chao1 diversity in multiple sclerosis patients than in controls. Five or six TRBV segments were more frequent in patients than controls; TRBV5-6, TRBV5-1 and TRBV20-1 belonged to this group.

Libraries were made from TCR beta cDNA, and they carried unique molecular identifiers. One entry per CDR3 protein results from TCRdb running MiXCR on the PCR reads. Among fewer than 850,000 distinct CDR3 sequences, around 45% were seen once, and the ten largest hold 4.9%. In the case of this clonotype: Its antigen is still unknown.

This CDR3 comprises 15 residues. Germline loops: CDR1 MNHEY, CDR2 SVGAGI. With 4 bases clipped from V and 3 bases from J, the junction kept 9 bases outside the gene matches. Input material: blood. The chain couples TRBV6-5 to TRBJ2-7; TRBD1 matches 7 bases. This clonotype was sampled from a girl aged 10-17 years with multiple sclerosis. The CDR3 sequence is CASSWSGTGDYEQYF. The CDR3 DNA reads TGTGCCAGCAGTTGGTCAGGAACAGGGGACTACGAGCAGTACTTC.